This T cell receptor (beta chain) was retrieved from a study of shared clonotypes between healthy human individuals. Per the authors' pipeline: Filtering differed because ImmunoSEQ produced junction-only sequences that carried no quality scores. Sequenced by immunoSEQ multiplex PCR; TCRdb stores in-frame clones only, minus some. V and J calls and clone size are those listed in that table; D and trimming were worked out from the DNA. The table records some 1,400,000 clones, more than 95% of them present only once. CDR3 length: 14 residues. V gave up 4 bases and J gave up 5 bases; unmatched junction bases: 6.

The clonotype originates from a young man in good health. The sequenced sample was naive CD4+ T cells sorted from blood. Subset: CD45RA+ positively selected. J is TRBJ1-5 and V is TRBV5-3; 7 positions match TRBD1. TRBV5-3 is labeled an ORF, and its function is uncertain. The CDR3 here is CARSDRVRYQPQHF. CDR3 coding DNA: TGTGCCAGAAGCGACAGGGTCCGGTATCAGCCCCAGCATTTT.